This passage covers 18 T cell receptor beta chains from one sample sequenced in a study of blood T cell repertoires in COVID-19. Produced via immunoSEQ multiplex PCR; TCRdb's table is partial and in-frame only. Of about 62,000 clones detected, approximately 92% appear once; the ten largest clones hold about 20%. The sequencing input was peripheral blood. The receptors come from a woman in her sixties with COVID-19, enrolled during active disease.

The chain couples TRBV9 to TRBJ2-1; 10 positions match TRBD2. From germline, CDR1 is SGDLS and CDR2 YYNGEE. CDR3 length: 18 residues. V lost 4 bases to trimming and J lost 0 bases; unmatched junction nucleotides: 10. In DNA, the CDR3 is TGTGCCAGCAGCACCCGACTAGCGGGCCATAGCTCCTACAATGAGCAGTTCTTC. This encodes CASSTRLAGHSSYNEQFF.

The V call is TRBV9, the J call TRBJ2-1, with 11 bases aligning to TRBD2. Germline V gives CDR1 SGDLS, CDR2 YYNGEE. V lost 2 bases and J lost 6; bases outside the gene matches: 4. The CDR3 contains 15 residues. In DNA form, the CDR3 reads TGTGCCAGCAGCGTGGGTAGCGGGAGGGTCAATGAGCAGTTCTTC. Its protein product is CASSVGSGRVNEQFF.

The chain is built from TRBV7-9 and TRBJ2-3; 8 nucleotides align to TRBD2. This CDR3 contains 17 residues. V lost 6 bases, J lost 3 bases, and 14 bases stayed unmatched. Germline V lookup: CDR1 SEHNR, CDR2 FQNEAQ (reference sequence). Here the CDR3 reads CASRPLPGRARTDTQYF. The CDR3, as DNA: TGTGCCAGCAGGCCCCTCCCCGGGAGGGCCAGAACAGATACGCAGTATTTT.

This sequence joins TRBV7-2 and TRBJ2-7, with D possibly matching TRBD2 (6 bases). V dropped 4 bases and J dropped 1 base, with 14 bases sitting between them. This CDR3 has 15 amino acids. CDR1 is SGHTA and CDR2 is FQGNSA in the germline V gene. The CDR3: CASSSPRGLSYEQYF. CDR3 in DNA: TGTGCCAGCAGCTCCCCCCGAGGACTATCCTACGAGCAGTACTTC. Supplemented by reference TRBV7-2 and TRBJ2-7, the full variable domain reads GAGVSQSPSNKVTEKGKDVELRCDPISGHTALYWYRQSLGQGLEFLIYFQGNSAPDKSGLPSDRFSAERTGGSVSTLTIQRTQQEDSAVYLCASSSPRGLSYEQYFGPGTRLTVT.

This sequence joins TRBV30 and TRBJ1-2; weak D call: TRBD1 (6 bases). Trimming cost V 1 base and J 13 bases, with 13 bases left between them. Germline CDR1 is GTSNPN and CDR2 is SVGIG (reference sequence). The CDR3 extends over 11 amino acids. Here the CDR3 reads CAWSGVSTGTF. CDR3 nucleotide sequence: TGTGCCTGGAGTGGTGTATCGACAGGCACCTTC.

The gene calls are TRBV9 and TRBJ2-7, with a weak D call TRBD1 (6 bases). CDR1 SGDLS and CDR2 YYNGEE come from the germline V gene. The CDR3 is 15 amino acids. V was clipped by 0 bases and J by 4 bases, with 14 bases between them. CDR3 sequence reads: CASSVGPGQGYEQYF. The CDR3 DNA reads as TGTGCCAGCAGCGTAGGCCCCGGGCAGGGGTACGAGCAGTACTTC.

The chain employs TRBV19 and TRBJ2-5; TRBD2 agrees at 8 bases. CDR3 length: 17 residues. CDR1 and CDR2 from the germline V gene are LNHDA and SQIVND (reference sequence). V gave up 3 bases and J gave up 2 bases; unmatched junction bases: 11. The CDR3 nucleotides read TGTGCCAGTAGTATTATGGTCCCGGGAGGGCCGCAAGAGACCCAGTACTTC. Its translation is CASSIMVPGGPQETQYF.

This clone has just a few counts. This chain connects TRBV19 to TRBJ1-2; D not resolved. V lost 8 bases, J lost 4 bases, and 11 bases lay in between. The CDR3 has 12 residues. CDR1 and CDR2 from the germline V gene are LNHDA and SQIVND (reference sequence). The CDR3 here is CASSGRVYGYTF. CDR3 DNA sequence: TGTGCCAGTTCTGGTCGGGTCTATGGCTACACCTTC.

The chain employs TRBV9 and TRBJ1-1, with D hard to call. The CDR3 runs 13 residues. Trimming removed 0 bases at V and 7 bases at J, with 10 bases between. The germline CDR1 and CDR2 sequences are SGDLS and YYNGEE. CDR3 nucleotide sequence: TGTGCCAGCAGCGTAGCTCCGGGAGGTGAAGCTTTCTTT. Translation: CASSVAPGGEAFF.

V and J are TRBV6-5 and TRBJ1-5; D not resolved. V was trimmed by 0 bases and J by 5 bases, leaving 11 bases between them. The CDR3 is 15 residues long. CDR1 and CDR2 (germline): MNHEY, SVGAGI. This CDR3 is CASSYSINSYQPQHF. The CDR3 DNA is TGTGCCAGCAGTTACTCTATAAACAGCTATCAGCCCCAGCATTTT.

The gene calls are TRBV7-3 and TRBJ2-2; D is unclear. The germline V gene encodes CDR1 SGHTA and CDR2 FQGTGA. CDR3 length equals 12 residues. V was trimmed by 5 bases and J by 1 base, leaving 2 bases between them. This chain's CDR3 is CASSRNTGELFF. DNA of the CDR3: TGTGCCAGCAGCCGGAACACCGGGGAGCTGTTTTTT.

V is TRBV5-4 and J is TRBJ1-3, with D hard to call. The CDR3 has 15 amino acids. CDR1 is SGHNT, CDR2 YYREEE, per germline (reference sequence). The V and J ends lost 0 bases and 0 bases respectively, with 7 bases between them. CDR3 region: CASSLDIRSGNTIYF. CDR3 DNA sequence: TGTGCCAGCAGCTTGGACATCCGCTCTGGAAACACCATATATTTT.

The chain uses TRBV5-1 and TRBJ1-1; 7 nucleotides line up with TRBD1. CDR1 is SGHRS, CDR2 YFSETQ, per germline. This CDR3 has 14 residues. Trimming took 2 bases from V and 10 from J; bases not matched to a gene: 11. The CDR3 region has the DNA TGCGCCAGCAGCTTAATCGACAGGGAGGTAGGAGCTTTCTTT. Translated: CASSLIDREVGAFF.

This chain connects TRBV30 to TRBJ1-1, with TRBD1 matching 10 bases. CDR1 GTSNPN and CDR2 SVGIG come from the germline V gene (reference sequence). J gave up 4 bases and V 3 bases, and 2 bases lay outside the gene matches. This CDR3 is 13 amino acids long. Here the CDR3 DNA reads TGTGCCTGGAGCAGGGACAGGGGCACTGAAGCTTTCTTT. It specifies CAWSRDRGTEAFF. Full variable domain (remainder filled in from reference TRBV30 and TRBJ1-1): SQTIHQWPATLVQPVGSPLSLECTVEGTSNPNLYWYRQAAGRGLQLLFYSVGIGQISSEVPQNLSASRPQDRQFILSSKKLLLSDSGFYLCAWSRDRGTEAFFGQGTRLTVV.

This clone was counted between two and nine times. The V call is TRBV7-3, the J call TRBJ2-2; D is uncertain. V lost 1 base, J lost 5 bases, and 5 bases lay in between. The V gene's germline CDR1 is SGHTA and CDR2 FQGTGA. This CDR3 is built from 13 residues. The CDR3 loop reads CASSLSSTGELFF. The CDR3 nucleotides read TGTGCCAGCAGCTTAAGTTCTACCGGGGAGCTGTTTTTT.

The V call is TRBV6-2 or TRBV6-3, the J call TRBJ2-3, with TRBD2 matching 9 bases. In germline, CDR1 is MNHEY, CDR2 SVGEGT. This CDR3 is 17 amino acids long. With 2 bases clipped from V and 3 bases from J, the junction kept 9 bases outside the gene matches. The CDR3: CASSYAGGRAGTDTQYF. CDR3 coding DNA: TGTGCCAGCAGTTACGCTGGCGGGAGGGCCGGTACAGATACGCAGTATTTT.

The chain has TRBV9 and TRBJ2-6; D not resolved. The germline V gene has CDR1 SGDLS and CDR2 YYNGEE. This CDR3 comprises 15 residues. V lost 0 bases to trimming and J lost 0 bases, with 4 bases between them. In nucleotides, the CDR3 is TGTGCCAGCAGCGTAGGACACTCTGGGGCCAACGTCCTGACTTTC. It codes for CASSVGHSGANVLTF.

This chain connects TRBV5-1 to TRBJ2-2, with TRBD1 identical over 7 bases. The V segment lost 0 bases and the J segment 1 base; nucleotides outside the gene matches: 3. The length of the CDR3 is 16 residues. Germline V CDR1 and CDR2: SGHRS, YFSETQ. The CDR3 loop reads CASSLVRQGNTGELFF. In DNA, the CDR3 is TGCGCCAGCAGCTTGGTGCGACAGGGGAACACCGGGGAGCTGTTTTTT.